The 16 T cell receptor beta chains given below trace back to one sample, sequenced in a study of blood T cells in healthy people across ages. Next came a second PCR, run for about 6 to 12 cycles, which used a sample-barcoded 5' primer along with a J-beta primer mix. TCRdb re-analysed the 5' RACE reads in MiXCR, keeping a single row per CDR3 protein. The profile covers around 1,800,000 distinct CDR3 sequences, with more than 35% appearing a single time and roughly 23% taken by the ten largest. Input material: blood. Receptors originate from a human donor in good health.

The V call is TRBV6-5, the J call TRBJ2-1; 7 bases agree with TRBD1. Germline trimming cut 11 bases from V and 1 base from J; bases unmatched to any gene: 8. The CDR3 loop spans 14 amino acids. Germline CDR1 is MNHEY and CDR2 is SVGAGI. The CDR3 spells CAAGPQGSYNEQFF. The CDR3 DNA sequence: TGTGCCGCAGGTCCACAGGGGTCCTACAATGAGCAGTTCTTC.

The chain carries TRBV5-6 and TRBJ2-1; perhaps TRBD2 as D (5 bases). The CDR3 has 14 residues. Trimming removed 4 bases at V and 9 bases at J, with 17 bases between. Germline V gene lookup returns CDR1 SGHDT and CDR2 YYEEEE. CDR3 in amino acids: CASSRPIPGIEQFF. The CDR3 bases are TGTGCCAGCAGCCGCCCGATCCCCGGGATTGAGCAGTTCTTC.

This chain joins TRBV9 and TRBJ1-2, with D possibly matching TRBD1 (6 bases). The ends were cut back, 4 bases at V and 0 bases at J, with 16 bases in the middle. The CDR3 extends over 16 amino acids. Germline lookup yields CDR1 SGDLS and CDR2 YYNGEE. The CDR3 nucleotides read TGTGCCAGCAGCATAGTAGGGGGGGTAGCTAACTATGGCTACACCTTC. Its protein product is CASSIVGGVANYGYTF.

In this sample, this clonotype turned up a few times. V and J are TRBV12-3 or TRBV12-4 and TRBJ2-7; no reliable D call. This CDR3 is built from 14 residues. The V and J ends lost 4 bases and 0 bases respectively, with 10 bases between them. CDR3 amino acids: CASSWAEDSYEQYF. As DNA, the CDR3 is TGTGCCAGCAGTTGGGCCGAGGACTCCTACGAGCAGTACTTC.

The chain has TRBV5-1 and TRBJ1-6; no firm D call. Germline loops: CDR1 SGHRS, CDR2 YFSETQ. The V and J ends lost 0 bases and 14 bases respectively, with 15 bases between them. The CDR3 loop spans 14 amino acids. The CDR3 sequence: CASSLDHSSQALHF. The CDR3 DNA reads as TGCGCCAGCAGCTTGGACCATAGCTCTCAGGCCCTCCACTTT.

This clonotype was detected a few times. The chain has TRBV6-5 and TRBJ1-2; unclear D gene. CDR1 and CDR2 (germline): MNHEY, SVGAGI. This CDR3 is 13 amino acids long. The V end lost 4 bases, the J end lost 8 bases, and 14 bases lay between the germline ends. The DNA for the CDR3 is TGTGCCAGCAGTTCGATTACGGGTTACGGCTACACCTTC. Protein product: CASSSITGYGYTF.

To note about this clonotype: Relative to the germline gene, one junction end is altered; a read error may explain this. The chain recombines TRBV6-5 with TRBJ2-3; 9 bases are shared with TRBD1. This CDR3 has 14 residues. Germline V lookup: CDR1 MNHEY, CDR2 SVGAGI. CDR3 region: CAGRPAGQGGTQYF. For the CDR3, the DNA is TGTGCCGGCAGACCAGCGGGACAGGGAGGTACGCAGTATTTT.

J is TRBJ1-1 and V is TRBV6-5; a possible D gene is TRBD1 (6 bases). The CDR3 runs 16 residues. Germline V gives CDR1 MNHEY, CDR2 SVGAGI. V shed 5 bases and J shed 5 bases, with 21 bases lying between them. The DNA for the CDR3 is TGTGCCAGCAGTCCCTCGTTCGGGGGGCGGGCGACTGAAGCTTTCTTT. As protein: CASSPSFGGRATEAFF.

The sample holds a few counts of this clonotype. The J gene is TRBJ2-1, the V gene TRBV6-4; tentatively, D is TRBD1 (5 bases). The CDR3 runs 16 residues. Germline V gene sequence: CDR1 MRHNA, CDR2 SNTAGT. Trimming took 3 bases from V and 4 from J, leaving 16 bases between them. For the CDR3, the DNA is TGTGCCAGCAGTGATAAGGCCCAGGGCCCTTACAATGAGCAGTTCTTC. This translates into CASSDKAQGPYNEQFF.

The J gene is TRBJ1-4, the V gene TRBV15, with D tentatively TRBD1 (5 bases). Germline V lookup: CDR1 LNHNV, CDR2 YYDKDF (reference sequence). V lost 4 bases and J lost 8, with 11 bases in between. This CDR3 is built from 13 residues. The CDR3 bases are TGTGCCACCAGCAACAGGATGGACGAAAAACTGTTTTTT. Its translation: CATSNRMDEKLFF.

The CDR3 reads CASSFRGRRAQNTEAFF. The CDR3 DNA is TGTGCCAGCAGCTTCAGAGGCAGAAGAGCCCAGAACACTGAAGCTTTCTTT. V and J are TRBV7-9 and TRBJ1-1; D is uncertain. V was pared by 3 bases and J by 1 base, with 18 bases between. The CDR3 has 17 residues. Germline lookup yields CDR1 SEHNR and CDR2 FQNEAQ (reference sequence).

The rearrangement links TRBV7-2 to TRBJ1-1; no reliable D call. The germline V gene encodes CDR1 SGHTA and CDR2 FQGNSA. The CDR3 sequence is 14 residues long. Trimming pared 4 bases from V and 3 bases from J, leaving 12 bases between. The CDR3 region is CASSSTALDTEAFF. DNA of the CDR3: TGTGCCAGCAGCTCCACTGCGTTGGACACTGAAGCTTTCTTT.

The chain carries TRBV7-8 and TRBJ2-3; TRBD2 matches 13 bases. V trimming: 8 bases; J trimming: 3 bases; junction bases outside the gene matches: 2. The CDR3 spans 14 residues. CDR1 is SGHVS and CDR2 is FQNEAQ in the germline V gene. DNA of the CDR3: TGTGCCAGCGGGGGACTAGCGGGGACAGATACGCAGTATTTT. Translating gives CASGGLAGTDTQYF.

The chain joins TRBV7-9 to TRBJ1-2; D possibly corresponds to TRBD1 (6 bases). The CDR3 is 15 amino acids. Trimming cost V 2 bases and J 2 bases, with 12 bases left between them. Germline-derived CDR1 and CDR2 are SEHNR and FQNEAQ (reference sequence). Here the CDR3 DNA reads TGTGCCAGCAGCTTAAAGGGGGGAGGAAACTATGGCTACACCTTC. Its translation: CASSLKGGGNYGYTF. The variable domain in full, completed from reference TRBV7-9 and TRBJ1-2, reads DTGVSQNPRHKITKRGQNVTFRCDPISEHNRLYWYRQTLGQGPEFLTYFQNEAQLEKSRLLSDRFSAERPKGSFSTLEIQRTEQGDSAMYLCASSLKGGGNYGYTFGSGTRLTVV.

The table lists this clonotype with a few counts. J is TRBJ2-1 and V is TRBV7-6; D gene unclear. Per germline, CDR1 SGHVS and CDR2 FNYEAQ. Trimming pared 5 bases from V and 6 bases from J, leaving 17 bases between. The CDR3 loop spans 15 amino acids. The CDR3 DNA reads as TGTGCCAGCAGCCCTCACCCGAAACTCAGCAATGAGCAGTTCTTC. Translated, it gives CASSPHPKLSNEQFF.

The chain uses TRBV11-1 and TRBJ1-2; D is perhaps TRBD1 (5 bases). CDR3 length: 13 amino acids. Germline lookup yields CDR1 SGHAT and CDR2 FQDESV (reference sequence). The V gene lost 7 bases and the J gene lost 4 bases, with 13 bases spanning the gap. In DNA, the CDR3 is TGTGCCAGCACCCCAGACAGAGTCTATGGCTACACCTTC. This codes for CASTPDRVYGYTF.